Following are 26 T cell receptor beta chains from one sample sequenced in a study of blood T cells in healthy people across ages. Then a second PCR, running roughly 6 to 12 cycles, was carried out with a sample-barcoded 5' primer and a J-beta primer mix. TCRdb re-derived calls from the 5' RACE reads in MiXCR, one entry per CDR3 protein. The repertoire has 800,000 or so distinct CDR3 sequences, roughly 25% of them found once; the top ten carry more than 3%. The sample also formed part of further work on T cells of mothers and their children.

Sequencing used blood. The receptors originated from a boy aged 5-17 years in good health.

The J gene is TRBJ2-1, the V gene TRBV7-2; D may correspond to TRBD1 or TRBD2 (5 bases each). This CDR3 is built from 15 residues. V gave up 7 bases and J gave up 10 bases, with 23 bases separating them. The germline V gene encodes CDR1 SGHTA and CDR2 FQGNSA. The DNA of the CDR3 is TGTGCCAGCACCCATAACGGCTGGTCGGGGCGGGAGCAGTTCTTC. This gives the protein CASTHNGWSGREQFF.

Only a few counts were recorded for this clonotype. J is TRBJ1-2 and V is TRBV7-2; no clear D gene. The CDR3 has 13 amino acids. Trimming removed 4 bases at V and 8 bases at J, with 14 bases between. Germline assignment: CDR1 SGHTA and CDR2 FQGNSA. CDR3 nucleotide sequence: TGTGCCAGCAGCTGGGGTGGGGTTCGGGGCTACACCTTC. Translating gives CASSWGGVRGYTF. Full variable domain (remainder filled in from reference TRBV7-2 and TRBJ1-2): GAGVSQSPSNKVTEKGKDVELRCDPISGHTALYWYRQSLGQGLEFLIYFQGNSAPDKSGLPSDRFSAERTGGSVSTLTIQRTQQEDSAVYLCASSWGGVRGYTFGSGTRLTVV.

The chain combines TRBV5-6 with TRBJ1-2, with D unclear. CDR1 is SGHDT, CDR2 YYEEEE, per germline. The CDR3 has 16 residues. V was cut by 4 bases and J by 1 base, with 17 bases left in between. The CDR3, as DNA: TGTGCCAGCAGCACACGTCCAGAACGCCTTAACTATGGCTACACCTTC. Translated: CASSTRPERLNYGYTF.

The V call is TRBV20-1, the J call TRBJ1-5; D perhaps matches TRBD1 (6 bases). The germline V gene has CDR1 DFQATT and CDR2 SNEGSKA (reference sequence). V was clipped by 5 bases and J by 5 bases, with 16 bases between them. This CDR3 contains 14 residues. CDR3 loop: CSAPPLSGDQPQHF. In nucleotides, the CDR3 is TGCAGTGCTCCCCCGCTCTCAGGGGATCAGCCCCAGCATTTT.

This rearrangement joins TRBV29-1 to TRBJ2-3, with D possibly matching TRBD2 (6 bases). The germline V gene has CDR1 SQVTM and CDR2 ANQGSEA. Deletions cut 4 bases from V and 3 bases from J, with 11 bases between. The CDR3 has 13 amino acids. CDR3 DNA sequence: TGCAGCGTTGGGGGCCGGGAGACAGATACGCAGTATTTT. Translating gives CSVGGRETDTQYF.

The V and J genes are TRBV6-6 and TRBJ1-4, with 9 nucleotides matching TRBD1. CDR3 size: 15 residues. Germline V gene lookup returns CDR1 MNHNY and CDR2 SVGAGI (reference sequence). J gave up 7 bases and V 0 bases, and 3 bases lay outside the gene matches. CDR3 coding DNA: TGTGCCAGCAGTTACTCGCGGGACAGGGCTGAAAAACTGTTTTTT. Translation gives CASSYSRDRAEKLFF.

The rearrangement links TRBV5-1 to TRBJ2-6; tentatively, D is TRBD1 (6 bases). Germline V gene data show CDR1 as SGHRS and CDR2 as YFSETQ. The V and J ends lost 7 bases and 0 bases respectively, with 11 bases between them. The CDR3 runs 15 residues. In DNA, the CDR3 is TGCGCCAGCCGGGACACCTTCTCTGGGGCCAACGTCCTGACTTTC. Amino acids: CASRDTFSGANVLTF.

There are a few counts of this clonotype. V usage is TRBV2 and J usage is TRBJ1-1; D gene ambiguous. The CDR3 loop spans 14 amino acids. CDR1 and CDR2 (germline): SNHLY, FYNNEI. Trimming left V 9 bases short and J 1 base short, with 15 bases between. In DNA form, the CDR3 reads TGTGCCAGACTCACGGGCCGACCGAACACTGAAGCTTTCTTT. It codes for CARLTGRPNTEAFF.

The chain links TRBV5-1 to TRBJ2-1; the D is unclear. Trimming took 6 bases from V and 4 from J, leaving 11 bases between them. CDR3 length equals 13 residues. The germline CDR1 and CDR2 sequences are SGHRS and YFSETQ. DNA for the CDR3: TGCGCCAGCACCCGGCCCCCTTACAATGAGCAGTTCTTC. It specifies CASTRPPYNEQFF.

The V and J genes are TRBV5-1 and TRBJ2-4; no firm D call. The germline V gene encodes CDR1 SGHRS and CDR2 YFSETQ. The CDR3 covers 13 residues. The V end lost 0 bases, the J end lost 8 bases, and 9 bases lay between the germline ends. The CDR3 DNA reads as TGCGCCAGCAGCTTGGGGGCGGTTGACATTCAGTACTTC. Translation: CASSLGAVDIQYF.

The J gene is TRBJ1-4, the V gene TRBV16; D possibly corresponds to TRBD1 (5 bases). CDR1 is KGHSY and CDR2 is FQNENV in the germline V gene. V was clipped by 4 bases and J by 3 bases, with 15 bases between them. The CDR3 extends over 16 amino acids. The CDR3 sequence: CASSPPGLSANEKLFF. The CDR3 DNA reads as TGTGCCAGCAGCCCACCGGGACTTTCCGCTAATGAAAAACTGTTTTTT.

This clonotype was counted only a few times. The V and J genes are TRBV7-6 and TRBJ2-5, with 7 bases aligning to TRBD1. The J call may not be correct, given that the DNA end is closer to TRBJ2-1. Germline values: CDR1 SGHVS, CDR2 FNYEAQ. This CDR3 has 16 amino acids. The chain's CDR3 is CASSLYPGGSYNEQFF. CDR3 sequence (DNA): TGTGCCAGCAGCTTATACCCAGGGGGTTCATACAATGAGCAGTTCTTC.

The chain couples TRBV27 to TRBJ2-5, with 9 bases that match TRBD1. The DNA matches TRBJ2-7 better at its end, which makes the J call doubtful. CDR3 size: 15 residues. CDR1 and CDR2 (germline): MNHEY, SMNVEV (reference sequence). The CDR3 reads CASSPRTGVFFEQYF. CDR3 DNA: TGTGCCAGCAGTCCGCGGACAGGGGTCTTTTTCGAGCAGTACTTC.

This chain uses TRBV29-1 with TRBJ2-5; D possibly corresponds to TRBD1 (5 bases). TRBJ2-1 explains the end of the DNA better; the J call may be wrong. Per germline, CDR1 SQVTM and CDR2 ANQGSEA. This CDR3 is built from 14 residues. Written as DNA, the CDR3 is TGCAGCGTTGAAGACCAGGGCGAGAGCAATGAGCAGTTCTTC. This translates into CSVEDQGESNEQFF.

This clonotype was observed a few times. The gene calls are TRBV9 and TRBJ1-1, with 7 nucleotides matching TRBD1. Germline lookup yields CDR1 SGDLS and CDR2 YYNGEE. The CDR3 is 17 residues long. J was trimmed by 2 bases and V by 4 bases; bases with no gene match: 14. The chain's CDR3 is CASSPEGETGPNTEAFF. CDR3 in DNA: TGTGCCAGCAGCCCCGAGGGGGAGACAGGGCCCAACACTGAAGCTTTCTTT.

This clonotype showed up just a few times. The chain recombines TRBV4-1 with TRBJ2-5; D may correspond to TRBD1 or TRBD2 (5 bases each). The J call may be in error: the DNA end matches TRBJ2-7 better. This CDR3 contains 15 residues. CDR1 MGHRA and CDR2 YSYEKL come from the germline V gene. CDR3 DNA: TGCGCCAGCAGACAACTAGGGGTTAGCCCCTACGAGCAGTACTTC. It yields the protein CASRQLGVSPYEQYF.

The genes are TRBV15 and TRBJ2-4, with 8 bases fitting TRBD1. Trimming took 5 bases from V and 0 from J; bases not matched to a gene: 18. The CDR3 loop spans 20 amino acids. CDR1 is LNHNV, CDR2 YYDKDF, per germline (reference sequence). The CDR3 loop is CATSPEYIRTGGPAKNIQYF. CDR3 nucleotides: TGTGCCACCAGCCCAGAGTACATTCGTACAGGGGGTCCAGCCAAAAACATTCAGTACTTC.

As regards this clonotype: It is likely a read error, because the conserved phenylalanine at the end of the CDR3 is missing. The chain couples TRBV5-1 to TRBJ2-3; D assignment may be TRBD1 or TRBD2 (5 bases each). Germline V lookup: CDR1 SGHRS, CDR2 YFSETQ. With 0 bases removed from V and 2 bases from J, the gap between germline ends came to 10 bases. CDR3 length equals 15 residues. The CDR3 sequence is CASSLAGAPTDTQYL. CDR3 DNA: TGCGCCAGCAGCTTGGCCGGGGCGCCCACAGATACGCAGTATCTT.

This chain links TRBV7-3 with TRBJ2-7, with 7 bases that match TRBD2. Trimming at V came to 2 bases and at J to 5 bases, leaving 9 bases not matched to a gene. The germline V gene has CDR1 SGHTA and CDR2 FQGTGA. The CDR3 totals 15 residues. The CDR3 nucleotides read TGTGCCAGCAGCTTAGATGGGCGGGAGAGCAACGAGCAGTACTTC. Encoded protein: CASSLDGRESNEQYF.

J is TRBJ1-1 and V is TRBV10-3; 7 nucleotides match TRBD1. Per the germline V gene, CDR1 is ENHRY and CDR2 is SYGVKD. V shed 0 bases and J 3 bases; nucleotides not matched to a gene: 7. This CDR3 has 16 residues. The CDR3 spells CAISESAEGADTEAFF. Written as DNA, the CDR3 is TGTGCCATCAGTGAGTCCGCTGAGGGGGCTGACACTGAAGCTTTCTTT.

In its sample, this clonotype was seen a few times. The chain carries TRBV7-2 and TRBJ1-6; 9 bases map to TRBD1. The CDR3 covers 18 residues. The germline gives CDR1 SGHTA, CDR2 FQGNSA. V gave up 4 bases and J gave up 1 base; unmatched junction bases: 8. The CDR3, as DNA: TGTGCCAGCAGCTCCCCCTTGGACAGGGGTTCCTATAATTCACCCCTCCACTTT. This translates into CASSSPLDRGSYNSPLHF.

V and J are TRBV12-3 or TRBV12-4 and TRBJ2-5; TRBD2 matches 9 bases. The trim removed 4 bases at V and 4 bases at J, leaving 7 bases unmatched. There are 15 residues in the CDR3. In DNA form, the CDR3 reads TGTGCCAGCAGTTGGAGCGGGGGGCCCGGAGAGACCCAGTACTTC. Translation gives CASSWSGGPGETQYF.

This clonotype came up a few times. The genes are TRBV6-6 and TRBJ1-2; D gene uncertain. This CDR3 spans 13 amino acids. With 5 bases removed from V and 1 base from J, the gap between germline ends came to 8 bases. Germline V gene data show CDR1 as MNHNY and CDR2 as SVGAGI (reference sequence). CDR3 bases: TGTGCCAGCAGTGCCATTTATAACTATGGCTACACCTTC. Translating it yields CASSAIYNYGYTF.

This chain uses TRBV6-2 or TRBV6-3 with TRBJ1-2; D possibly corresponds to TRBD1 (5 bases). The CDR3 extends over 16 amino acids. Trimming removed 2 bases at V and 3 bases at J, with 16 bases between. CDR1 is MNHEY and CDR2 is SVGEGT in the germline V gene. This CDR3 reads CASSYGDLGRYYGYTF. CDR3 bases: TGTGCCAGCAGTTACGGCGATCTGGGGCGATACTATGGCTACACCTTC.

The chain links TRBV5-1 to TRBJ2-1; 11 nucleotides match TRBD2. The CDR3 loop spans 16 amino acids. Trimming cost V 4 bases and J 4 bases; bases outside gene matches: 7. The germline V gene encodes CDR1 SGHRS and CDR2 YFSETQ. CDR3 DNA: TGCGCCAGCAGCGCACTACTAGCGGGGGAATACAATGAGCAGTTCTTC. Translated: CASSALLAGEYNEQFF.

This clonotype showed up just a few times. The chain uses TRBV6-5 and TRBJ2-7; D is unclear. V lost 7 bases, J lost 0 bases, and 10 bases lay in between. Germline CDR1 is MNHEY and CDR2 is SVGAGI. The CDR3 has 13 amino acids. In nucleotides, the CDR3 is TGTGCCAGCAACCCGGGTTTCTCCTACGAGCAGTACTTC. This codes for CASNPGFSYEQYF.